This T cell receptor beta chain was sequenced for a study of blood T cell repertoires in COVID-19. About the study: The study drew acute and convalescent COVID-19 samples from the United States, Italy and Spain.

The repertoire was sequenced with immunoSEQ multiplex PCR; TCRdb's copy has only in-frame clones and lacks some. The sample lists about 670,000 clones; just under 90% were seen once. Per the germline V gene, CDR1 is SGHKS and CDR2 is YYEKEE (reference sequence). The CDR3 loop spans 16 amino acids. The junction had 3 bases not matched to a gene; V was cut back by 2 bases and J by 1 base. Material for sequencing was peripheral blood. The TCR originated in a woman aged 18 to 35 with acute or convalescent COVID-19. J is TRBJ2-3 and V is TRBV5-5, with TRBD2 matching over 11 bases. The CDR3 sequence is CASSFETSGGTDTQYF. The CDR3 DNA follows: TGTGCCAGCAGCTTTGAGACTAGCGGGGGCACAGATACGCAGTATTTT.